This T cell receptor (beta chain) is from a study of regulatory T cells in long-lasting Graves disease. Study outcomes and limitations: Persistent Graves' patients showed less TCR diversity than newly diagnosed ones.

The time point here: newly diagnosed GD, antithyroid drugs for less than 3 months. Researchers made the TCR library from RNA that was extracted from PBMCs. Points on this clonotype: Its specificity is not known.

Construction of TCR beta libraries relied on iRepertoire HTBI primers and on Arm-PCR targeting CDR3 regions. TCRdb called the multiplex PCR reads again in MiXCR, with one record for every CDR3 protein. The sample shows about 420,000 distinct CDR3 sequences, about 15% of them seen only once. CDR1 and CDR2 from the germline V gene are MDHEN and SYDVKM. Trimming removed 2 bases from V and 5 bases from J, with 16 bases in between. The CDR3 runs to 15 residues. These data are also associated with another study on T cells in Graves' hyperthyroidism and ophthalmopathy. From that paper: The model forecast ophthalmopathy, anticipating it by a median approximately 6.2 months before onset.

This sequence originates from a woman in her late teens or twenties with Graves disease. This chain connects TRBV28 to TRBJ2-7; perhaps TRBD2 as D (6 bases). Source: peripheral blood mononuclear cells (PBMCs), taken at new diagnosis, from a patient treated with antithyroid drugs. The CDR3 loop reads CASSLGWEVENEQYF. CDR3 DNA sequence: TGTGCCAGCAGTTTAGGATGGGAGGTCGAGAACGAGCAGTACTTC.